These 7 T cell receptor beta chains were all obtained from the same sample, sequenced in a study of blood T cell repertoires in COVID-19. Generated by immunoSEQ multiplex PCR, the TCRdb table keeps only in-frame clones and is missing some. The sample includes 110,000 to 150,000 clones, 65% to 90% of them seen just once. Sequencing used peripheral blood. These TCRs come from a human donor in a cohort sampled during active COVID-19.

V gene TRBV10-1 combines with J gene TRBJ2-7; D possibly corresponds to TRBD1 (7 bases). CDR1 is WNHNN, CDR2 SYGVQD, per germline (reference sequence). The ends were cut back, 10 bases at V and 2 bases at J, with 30 bases in the middle. The length of the CDR3 is 18 residues. In nucleotides, the CDR3 is TGCGCCAACCTACAGGGGACTTCAACCAAGCGGGCTGCCTACGAGCAGTACTTC. Translated: CANLQGTSTKRAAYEQYF.

V and J are TRBV11-2 and TRBJ1-1; D uncertain. CDR1 and CDR2 from the germline V gene are SGHAT and FQNNGV. The V and J ends lost 4 bases and 1 base respectively, with 10 bases between them. The CDR3 has 14 amino acids. The CDR3 DNA reads as TGTGCCAGCAGCTCCCAAGGAGGGAACACTGAAGCTTTCTTT. This gives the protein CASSSQGGNTEAFF.

V usage is TRBV28 and J usage is TRBJ2-7; 7 nucleotides align to TRBD2. Germline-derived CDR1 and CDR2 are MDHEN and SYDVKM. V shed 6 bases, J shed 0 bases, and the junction held 2 bases outside the gene matches. The CDR3 covers 13 residues. In DNA, the CDR3 is TGTGCCAGCAGGGGGGGGAGCTCCTACGAGCAGTACTTC. Translated, it gives CASRGGSSYEQYF. The whole variable domain, filled in from reference TRBV28 and TRBJ2-7, reads DVKVTQSSRYLVKRTGEKVFLECVQDMDHENMFWYRQDPGLGLRLIYFSYDVKMKEKGDIPEGYSVSREKKERFSLILESASTNQTSMYLCASRGGSSYEQYFGPGTRLTVT.

The chain joins TRBV5-6 to TRBJ2-5; 9 bases fit TRBD1. Trimming removed 5 bases from V and 2 bases from J; junction bases left unmatched: 13. The CDR3 runs 17 residues. Germline assignment: CDR1 SGHDT and CDR2 YYEEEE. The CDR3 DNA reads TGTGCCAGCAGAGGGACAGGGAGAGGCGGAGAGCAAGAGACCCAGTACTTC. This translates into CASRGTGRGGEQETQYF.

This clone has at least ten counts. The V call is TRBV29-1, the J call TRBJ2-3; tentatively, D is TRBD1 (5 bases). Germline CDR1 and CDR2: SQVTM and ANQGSEA. The ends were cut back, 4 bases at V and 9 bases at J, with 5 bases in the middle. The CDR3 runs to 9 residues. For the CDR3, the DNA is TGCAGCGTTGGACAGACGCAGTATTTT. It encodes CSVGQTQYF.

The chain joins TRBV4-2 to TRBJ1-3; D possibly corresponds to TRBD1 (6 bases). V shed 1 base and J shed 0 bases, with 10 bases lying between them. The CDR3 contains 16 residues. Germline V gene lookup returns CDR1 LGHNA and CDR2 YNFKEQ. The CDR3 DNA reads as TGTGCCAGCAGCCAAGCGGACAGTAGCTCTGGAAACACCATATATTTT. This translates into CASSQADSSSGNTIYF.

This sequence joins TRBV5-1 and TRBJ2-5; a weak D match, TRBD2 (5 bases). The CDR3 contains 15 residues. Germline V CDR1 and CDR2: SGHRS, YFSETQ. V was trimmed by 0 bases and J by 1 base, leaving 10 bases between them. The CDR3 protein is CASSLASGIQETQYF. CDR3 DNA: TGCGCCAGCAGCTTGGCTTCGGGGATCCAAGAGACCCAGTACTTC.